This TCR beta chain was captured in a study of cytomegalovirus exposure and HLA in healthy donors. On the study more broadly: A data release that came early held approximately 85 million unique TCRs from HLA-typed donors. Study-level findings and limits: A list of approximately 160 TCR beta chains associated with cytomegalovirus was given. Later on, an analysis tied under 20,000 TCR beta sequences to HLA alleles at 0.05 false discovery rate.

60 Vbeta and 13 Jbeta primers were used in PCR. Measured with immunoSEQ multiplex PCR; TCRdb has only the in-frame clones, and not every one. Of fewer than 150,000 clones in the sample, about three quarters were seen once. Notes on this clone: Its specificity is unknown.

The V end lost 2 bases, the J end lost 4 bases, and 8 bases lay between the germline ends. Germline CDR1 reads MNHEY; CDR2 reads SVGAGI. This CDR3 spans 13 amino acids. This clonotype was obtained from a human donor in good health. This chain uses TRBV6-5 with TRBJ1-2, with D uncertain. The sequenced sample was PBMCs. CDR3 amino acids: CASSYGRIYGYTF. CDR3 nucleotide sequence: TGTGCCAGCAGTTACGGGCGCATCTATGGCTACACCTTC.